This is a list of T cell receptor beta chains from one sample in a study of blood T cells in healthy people across ages. TCRdb re-called the 5' RACE reads with MiXCR, one entry per CDR3 protein. The sample holds about 1.1 million distinct CDR3 sequences, roughly two fifths seen once. The sample comprised blood. The receptors originated from a man aged 18 to 29 in good health. Both conserved end residues are part of each CDR3. Each record gives: clone size, D gene, J gene, V gene, CDR3 DNA, CDR3 protein. A D gene is named only where the DNA matches it firmly. Rows give clone size only sometimes, using once, few, many, or a class for an expanded clone.

size: few
D: NA
J: TRBJ2-3
V: TRBV12-5
DNA: TGTGCTAGTGGTTTGCCGCGAGATACGCAGTATTTT
CDR3: CASGLPRDTQYF

size: NA
D: TRBD1
J: TRBJ1-1
V: TRBV29-1
DNA: TGCAGCGTTGAGACAGGGCCAACTGAAGCTTTCTTT
CDR3: CSVETGPTEAFF

size: many
D: NA
J: TRBJ2-3
V: TRBV5-1
DNA: TGCGCCAGCAGCCTCCGTAGTGGCTACACAGATACGCAGTATTTT
CDR3: CASSLRSGYTDTQYF

size: many
D: NA
J: TRBJ2-1
V: TRBV4-3
DNA: TGCGCCAGCAGCCAAGCGAACCGCAACAATGAGCAGTTCTTC
CDR3: CASSQANRNNEQFF

size: NA
D: TRBD1
J: TRBJ1-2
V: TRBV29-1
DNA: TGCAGCGGACTACACAGGGGGAACTATGGCTACACCTTC
CDR3: CSGLHRGNYGYTF

size: few
D: NA
J: TRBJ1-5
V: TRBV6-2/TRBV6-3
DNA: TGTGCCAGCAGTTACATGAATCAGCCCCAGCATTTT
CDR3: CASSYMNQPQHF

size: NA
D: NA
J: TRBJ2-1
V: TRBV9
DNA: TGTGCCAGCAGCGCCTCGAATTGGGATGAGCAGTTCTTC
CDR3: CASSASNWDEQFF

size: many
D: TRBD1
J: TRBJ2-5
V: TRBV5-1
DNA: TGTGCCAGCAGCTCAAGACAGGGTGAAGAGACCCAGTACTTC
CDR3: CASSSRQGEETQYF

size: NA
D: NA
J: TRBJ2-1
V: TRBV7-9
DNA: TGTGCCGGCAGCTCAGGGGAACCCCTGATAACGTACAATGAGCAGTTCTTC
CDR3: CAGSSGEPLITYNEQFF

size: many
D: TRBD1
J: TRBJ2-3
V: TRBV29-1
DNA: TGCAGCGTTGAGGAAGGGGGCGAGTATGGAGATACGCAGTATTTT
CDR3: CSVEEGGEYGDTQYF

size: NA
D: NA
J: TRBJ1-5
V: TRBV10-3
DNA: TGTGCCATCTGGGGGGGCAGGAATCAGCCCCAGCATTTT
CDR3: CAIWGGRNQPQHF

size: few
D: NA
J: TRBJ2-1
V: TRBV20-1
DNA: TGCAGTGCTAGAGGGGTAGCAGCCTACAATGAGCAGTTCTTC
CDR3: CSARGVAAYNEQFF

size: NA
D: NA
J: TRBJ2-3
V: TRBV6-2/TRBV6-3
DNA: TGTGCCAGCACGTTAGAGGGTACGCAGTATTTT
CDR3: CASTLEGTQYF

size: many
D: NA
J: TRBJ2-3
V: TRBV6-2/TRBV6-3
DNA: TGTGCCAGCAGTTCGACTCCAGATACGCAGTATTTT
CDR3: CASSSTPDTQYF

size: NA
D: NA
J: TRBJ2-3
V: TRBV20-1
DNA: TGCAGTGCTAGCGTACGACTAGAGGGTGTAGATACGCAGTATTTT
CDR3: CSASVRLEGVDTQYF

size: NA
D: TRBD1
J: TRBJ2-2
V: TRBV7-2
DNA: TGTGCCAGCAGCTCCGACAGGGTCGCCGGGGAGCTGTTTTTT
CDR3: CASSSDRVAGELFF

size: once
D: TRBD1
J: TRBJ1-1
V: TRBV7-2
DNA: TGTGCCAGCAGCCCTAGGGACAGGGGGCTATCATCCGAAGCTTTCTTT
CDR3: CASSPRDRGLSSEAFF

size: NA
D: NA
J: TRBJ2-1
V: TRBV2
DNA: TGTGCCAGCAGCGCGTTGGGTGGCGGTGAGCAGTTCTTC
CDR3: CASSALGGGEQFF

size: NA
D: TRBD2
J: TRBJ2-1
V: TRBV12-3/TRBV12-4
DNA: TGTGCCAGCAGTTTTATTGGGCCTAGCGGGGGTACCTACAATGAGCAGTTCTTC
CDR3: CASSFIGPSGGTYNEQFF

size: NA
D: NA
J: TRBJ1-2
V: TRBV7-6
DNA: TGTGCCAGCAGCTTAAGTAGGTCGCACTATGGCCACACCTTC
CDR3: CASSLSRSHYGHTF

size: few
D: TRBD1
J: TRBJ2-5
V: TRBV4-3
DNA: TGCGCCAGCAGCCAAGGGACAGGGACGGTAGGGGAGACCCAGTACTTC
CDR3: CASSQGTGTVGETQYF

size: NA
D: NA
J: TRBJ2-1
V: TRBV5-1
DNA: TGCGCCAGCAGCTTGGGGGGACCGGGCGAGCAGTTCTTC
CDR3: CASSLGGPGEQFF

size: NA
D: NA
J: TRBJ1-4
V: TRBV7-9
DNA: TGTGCCAGCAGTTCAATGGGGGTAACTAATGAAAAACTGTTTTTT
CDR3: CASSSMGVTNEKLFF

size: many
D: NA
J: TRBJ2-1
V: TRBV7-9
DNA: TGTGCCAGCAGCTCCGCCCGACGCTCCTACAATGAGCAGTTCTTC
CDR3: CASSSARRSYNEQFF

size: NA
D: NA
J: TRBJ2-2
V: TRBV19
DNA: TGTGCCAGTAGTATAGGGGCCACGGCCGGGGAGCTGTTTTTT
CDR3: CASSIGATAGELFF

size: NA
D: TRBD2
J: TRBJ2-1
V: TRBV10-3
DNA: TGTGCCATCGGCCGCGGGAACGCGGGAGGTAGCAATGAGCAGTTCTTC
CDR3: CAIGRGNAGGSNEQFF

size: NA
D: NA
J: TRBJ1-5
V: TRBV12-3/TRBV12-4
DNA: TGTGCCAGCAGTCCAAGCTACTATAGCAATCAGCCCCAGCATTTT
CDR3: CASSPSYYSNQPQHF

size: NA
D: TRBD2
J: TRBJ2-3
V: TRBV27
DNA: TGTGCCAGCAGTTTTGTCCTTCTAGCGGGGGAGAGCACAGATACGCAGTATTTT
CDR3: CASSFVLLAGESTDTQYF

size: NA
D: NA
J: TRBJ2-5
V: TRBV20-1
DNA: TGCAGTGCTTGGCAAGAGACCCAGTACTTC
CDR3: CSAWQETQYF

size: NA
D: NA
J: TRBJ2-2
V: TRBV20-1
DNA: TGCAGTGCTAGACCGTCCGCTCAGACGACCGGGGAGCTGTTTTTT
CDR3: CSARPSAQTTGELFF

size: many
D: NA
J: TRBJ2-1
V: TRBV27
DNA: TGTGCCAGCAGTGTGGACAGTTCGTCCTACAATGAGCAGTTCTTC
CDR3: CASSVDSSSYNEQFF

size: NA
D: TRBD2
J: TRBJ2-3
V: TRBV6-5
DNA: TGTGCCAGCAGTTACTCGGGGCGGGGGGGCGTAGATACGCAGTATTTT
CDR3: CASSYSGRGGVDTQYF

size: NA
D: NA
J: TRBJ1-2
V: TRBV12-3/TRBV12-4
DNA: TGTGCCAGCACCCCAGCGGGGCATATCTATGGCTACACCTTC
CDR3: CASTPAGHIYGYTF

size: NA
D: NA
J: TRBJ2-5
V: TRBV29-1
DNA: TGCAGCGTTGAAAGGGCGAAGAAAGAGACCCAGTACTTC
CDR3: CSVERAKKETQYF

size: once
D: NA
J: TRBJ2-3
V: TRBV7-7
DNA: TGTGCCAGCAGCCCGGAGGCGGCCCCCGGGTATACGCAGTATTTT
CDR3: CASSPEAAPGYTQYF